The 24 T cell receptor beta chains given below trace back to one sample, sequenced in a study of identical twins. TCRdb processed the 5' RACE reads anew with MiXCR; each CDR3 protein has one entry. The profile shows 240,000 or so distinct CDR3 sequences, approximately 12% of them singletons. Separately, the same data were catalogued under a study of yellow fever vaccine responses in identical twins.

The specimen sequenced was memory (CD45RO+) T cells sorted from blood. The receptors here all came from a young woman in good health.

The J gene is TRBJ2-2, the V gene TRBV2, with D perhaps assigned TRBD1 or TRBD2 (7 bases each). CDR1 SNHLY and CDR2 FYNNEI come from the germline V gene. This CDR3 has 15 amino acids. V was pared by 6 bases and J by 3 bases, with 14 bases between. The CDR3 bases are TGTGCCAGCAGATCACAGGGGAGGGACACCGGGGAGCTGTTTTTT. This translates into CASRSQGRDTGELFF.

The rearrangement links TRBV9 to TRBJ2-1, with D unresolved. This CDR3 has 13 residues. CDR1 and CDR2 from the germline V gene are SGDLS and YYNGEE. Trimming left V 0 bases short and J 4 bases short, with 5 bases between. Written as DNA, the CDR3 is TGTGCCAGCAGCGTAGGCAGTTACAATGAGCAGTTCTTC. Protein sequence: CASSVGSYNEQFF.

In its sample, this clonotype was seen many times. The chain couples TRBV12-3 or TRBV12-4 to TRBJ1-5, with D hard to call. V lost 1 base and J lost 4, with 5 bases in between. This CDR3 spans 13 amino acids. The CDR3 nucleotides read TGTGCCAGCAGTTTAGTCAGGAATCAGCCCCAGCATTTT. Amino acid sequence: CASSLVRNQPQHF.

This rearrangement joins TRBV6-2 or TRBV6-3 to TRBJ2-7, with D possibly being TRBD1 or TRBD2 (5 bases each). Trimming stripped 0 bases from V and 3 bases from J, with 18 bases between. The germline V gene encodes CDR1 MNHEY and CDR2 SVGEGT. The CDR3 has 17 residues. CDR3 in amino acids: CASSYSTRDPTFYEQYF. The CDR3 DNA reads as TGTGCCAGCAGTTACTCGACACGGGACCCGACCTTCTACGAGCAGTACTTC.

The CDR3 is CASSLAGTYTQYF. The CDR3 nucleotides read TGTGCCAGCAGCTTAGCGGGGACCTATACGCAGTATTTT. V is TRBV7-9 and J is TRBJ2-3; possibly TRBD1 or TRBD2 for D (5 bases each). Germline CDR1 SEHNR, CDR2 FQNEAQ (reference sequence). The CDR3 contains 13 residues. The V end was cut by 0 bases, the J end by 7 bases, with 8 bases between.

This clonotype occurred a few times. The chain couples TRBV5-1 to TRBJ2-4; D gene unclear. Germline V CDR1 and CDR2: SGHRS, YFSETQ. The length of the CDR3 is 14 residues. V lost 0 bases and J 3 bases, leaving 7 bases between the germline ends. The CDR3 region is CASSLGGDKNIQYF. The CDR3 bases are TGCGCCAGCAGCTTGGGTGGGGACAAAAACATTCAGTACTTC.

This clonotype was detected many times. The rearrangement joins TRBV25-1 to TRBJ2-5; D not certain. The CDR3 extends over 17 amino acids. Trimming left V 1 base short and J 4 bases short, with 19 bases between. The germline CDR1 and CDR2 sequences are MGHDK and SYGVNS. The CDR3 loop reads CASSEWGMELWAETQYF. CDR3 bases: TGTGCCAGCAGTGAATGGGGTATGGAATTATGGGCAGAGACCCAGTACTTC.

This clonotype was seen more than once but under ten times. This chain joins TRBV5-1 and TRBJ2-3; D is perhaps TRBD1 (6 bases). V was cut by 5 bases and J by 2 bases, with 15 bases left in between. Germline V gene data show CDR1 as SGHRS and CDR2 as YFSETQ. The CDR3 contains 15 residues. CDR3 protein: CASSSGVTATDTQYF. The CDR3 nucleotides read TGCGCCAGCAGTTCAGGGGTGACGGCCACAGATACGCAGTATTTT.

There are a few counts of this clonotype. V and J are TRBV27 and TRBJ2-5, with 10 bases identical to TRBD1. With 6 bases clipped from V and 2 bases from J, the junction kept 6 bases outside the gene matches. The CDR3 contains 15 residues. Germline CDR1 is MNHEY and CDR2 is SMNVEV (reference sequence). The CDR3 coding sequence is TGTGCCAGCAGAGCCGGGACAGGGGCGCAAGAGACCCAGTACTTC. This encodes CASRAGTGAQETQYF.

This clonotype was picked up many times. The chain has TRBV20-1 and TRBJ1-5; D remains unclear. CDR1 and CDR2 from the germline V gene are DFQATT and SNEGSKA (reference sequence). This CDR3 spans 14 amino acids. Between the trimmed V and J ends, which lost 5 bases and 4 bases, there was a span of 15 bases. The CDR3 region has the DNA TGCAGTGCTTGGCAACCCTTAGGTAATCAGCCCCAGCATTTT. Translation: CSAWQPLGNQPQHF.

The CDR3 DNA follows: TGTGCCAGCAGTTTGACAGGGACTGAAGCTTTCTTT. It translates to CASSLTGTEAFF. The chain carries TRBV12-3 or TRBV12-4 and TRBJ1-1, with 7 bases matching TRBD1. The CDR3 extends over 12 amino acids. The V and J ends lost 3 bases and 5 bases, in that order; junction bases with no gene match: 0.

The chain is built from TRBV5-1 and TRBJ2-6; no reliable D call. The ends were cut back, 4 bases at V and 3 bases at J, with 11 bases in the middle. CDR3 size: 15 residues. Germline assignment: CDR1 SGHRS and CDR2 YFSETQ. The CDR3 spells CASSESLSGANVLTF. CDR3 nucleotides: TGCGCCAGCAGCGAGTCCTTGAGTGGGGCCAACGTCCTGACTTTC.

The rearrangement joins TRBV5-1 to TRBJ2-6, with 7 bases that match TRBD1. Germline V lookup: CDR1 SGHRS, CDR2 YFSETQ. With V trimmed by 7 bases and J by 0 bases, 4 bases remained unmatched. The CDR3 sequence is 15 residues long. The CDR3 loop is CASRDSFSGANVLTF. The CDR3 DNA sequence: TGCGCCAGCCGGGACAGCTTCTCTGGGGCCAACGTCCTGACTTTC.

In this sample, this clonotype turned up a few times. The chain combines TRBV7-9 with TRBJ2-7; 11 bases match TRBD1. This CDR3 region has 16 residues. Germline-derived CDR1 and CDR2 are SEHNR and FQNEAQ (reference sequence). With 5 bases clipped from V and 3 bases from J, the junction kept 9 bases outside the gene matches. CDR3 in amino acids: CASSDRGGQGDYEQYF. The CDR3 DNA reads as TGTGCCAGCAGCGACCGGGGGGGACAGGGGGACTACGAGCAGTACTTC.

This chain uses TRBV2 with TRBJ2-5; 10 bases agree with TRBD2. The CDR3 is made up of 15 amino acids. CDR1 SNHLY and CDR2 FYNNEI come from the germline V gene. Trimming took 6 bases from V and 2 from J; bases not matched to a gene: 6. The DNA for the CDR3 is TGTGCCAGCAGCTCTAGCGGGAGTCAGCAAGAGACCCAGTACTTC. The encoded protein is CASSSSGSQQETQYF.

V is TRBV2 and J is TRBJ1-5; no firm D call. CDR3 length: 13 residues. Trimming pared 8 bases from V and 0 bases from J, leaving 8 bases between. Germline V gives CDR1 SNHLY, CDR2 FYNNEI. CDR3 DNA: TGTGCCAGCGCAATTAGTAGCAATCAGCCCCAGCATTTT. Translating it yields CASAISSNQPQHF.

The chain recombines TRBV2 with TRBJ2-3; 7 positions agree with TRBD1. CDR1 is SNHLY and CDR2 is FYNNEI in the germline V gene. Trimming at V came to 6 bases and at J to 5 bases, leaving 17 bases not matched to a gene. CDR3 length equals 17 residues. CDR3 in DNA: TGTGCCAGCAGCGAACAGGGGTCCCCCGCGACACTAGATACGCAGTATTTT. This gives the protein CASSEQGSPATLDTQYF.

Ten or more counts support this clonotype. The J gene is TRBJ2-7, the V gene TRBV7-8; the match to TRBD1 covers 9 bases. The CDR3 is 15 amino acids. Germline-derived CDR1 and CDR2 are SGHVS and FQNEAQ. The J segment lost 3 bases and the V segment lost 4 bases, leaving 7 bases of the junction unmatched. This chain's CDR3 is CASSWRTGGFYEQYF. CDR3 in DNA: TGTGCCAGCAGCTGGCGAACAGGGGGCTTCTACGAGCAGTACTTC.

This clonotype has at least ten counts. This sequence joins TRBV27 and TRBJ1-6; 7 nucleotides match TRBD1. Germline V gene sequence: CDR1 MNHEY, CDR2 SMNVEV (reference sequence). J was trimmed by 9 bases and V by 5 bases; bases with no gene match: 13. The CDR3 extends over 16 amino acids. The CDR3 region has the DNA TGTGCCAGCAGTCTTGACAGGGTTCTAGACGGTTCACCCCTCCACTTT. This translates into CASSLDRVLDGSPLHF.

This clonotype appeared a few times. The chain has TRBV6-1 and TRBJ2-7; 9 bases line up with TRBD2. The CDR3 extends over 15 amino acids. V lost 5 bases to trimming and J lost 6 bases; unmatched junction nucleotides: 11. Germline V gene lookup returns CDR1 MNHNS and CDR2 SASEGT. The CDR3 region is CASSRIAGEGFEQYF. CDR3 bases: TGTGCCAGCAGTCGGATAGCGGGAGAGGGATTCGAGCAGTACTTC.

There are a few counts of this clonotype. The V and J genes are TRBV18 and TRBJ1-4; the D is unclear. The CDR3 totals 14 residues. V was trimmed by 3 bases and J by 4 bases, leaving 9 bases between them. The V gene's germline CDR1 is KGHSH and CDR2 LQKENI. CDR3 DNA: TGTGCCAGCTCACCCCAGCCTCTTAATGAAAAACTGTTTTTT. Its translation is CASSPQPLNEKLFF.

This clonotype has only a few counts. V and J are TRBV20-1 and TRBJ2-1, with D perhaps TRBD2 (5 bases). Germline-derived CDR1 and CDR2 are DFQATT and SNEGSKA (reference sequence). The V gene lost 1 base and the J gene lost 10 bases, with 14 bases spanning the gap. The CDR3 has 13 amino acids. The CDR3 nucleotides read TGCAGTGCTAGAGTAGTCGGGGTCCGGGAGCAGTTCTTC. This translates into CSARVVGVREQFF.

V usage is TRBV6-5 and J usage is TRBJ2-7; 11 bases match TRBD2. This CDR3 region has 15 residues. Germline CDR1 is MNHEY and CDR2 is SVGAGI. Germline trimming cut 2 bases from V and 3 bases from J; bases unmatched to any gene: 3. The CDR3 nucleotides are TGTGCCAGCAGTTACACTAGCGGGGGAAACTACGAGCAGTACTTC. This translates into CASSYTSGGNYEQYF.

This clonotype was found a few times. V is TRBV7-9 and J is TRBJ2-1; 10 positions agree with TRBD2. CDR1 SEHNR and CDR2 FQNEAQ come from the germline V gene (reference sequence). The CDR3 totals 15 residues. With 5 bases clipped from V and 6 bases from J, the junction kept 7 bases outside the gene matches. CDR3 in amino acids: CASSPDSGRRNEQFF. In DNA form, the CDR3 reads TGTGCCAGCAGCCCCGATAGCGGGAGGCGCAATGAGCAGTTCTTC.